Below, one TCR beta chain is given with its context. Its target is not known. The CDR3 has 14 residues. CDR1 is SGHTA, CDR2 FQGNSA, per germline. Trimming removed 1 base from V and 11 bases from J, with 12 bases in between. The data were obtained in a study of T-cell memory formation after mild COVID-19. Findings and limits, study-wide: Clones shrinking between day 15 and 85 showed a balanced CD4/CD8 split, and those that grew later tilted toward CD4+. CD4+ clones that contracted lay mainly in CM and EM; CD8+ ones lay in EMRA.

TCRdb used MiXCR to reprocess the 5' RACE reads, holding one entry per CDR3 protein. The sample shows roughly 200,000 distinct CDR3 sequences, 16% of them seen only once. The genes are TRBV7-2 and TRBJ1-6; D is possibly TRBD1 (6 bases). The sequenced sample consisted of PBMCs or a T cell subset sorted from them (not recorded which). This TCR was recovered from an adult woman who had mild COVID-19 (a few samples of this study predate the infection). Cell type and time point are not known. CDR3: CASSLGGHGTPLHF. In DNA, the CDR3 is TGTGCCAGCAGCTTAGGGGGACACGGGACACCCCTCCACTTT.